The 22 T cell receptor beta chains reported below all come from one sample, sequenced in a study of T cells and copy number aberrations in small-cell lung cancer. Sequenced by immunoSEQ multiplex PCR; TCRdb stores in-frame clones only, minus some. The table shows 6,000 to 7,500 clones, with approximately 85% occurring only once. Material: normal tissue next to the tumor. Every receptor here comes from a woman between 45 and 65 years old with small cell lung cancer.

The chain uses TRBV27 and TRBJ2-3; D call uncertain. The CDR3 length is 13 residues. CDR1 and CDR2 from the germline V gene are MNHEY and SMNVEV (reference sequence). V was trimmed by 3 bases and J by 5 bases, leaving 9 bases between them. CDR3: CASSFTIQDTQYF. In nucleotides, the CDR3 is TGTGCCAGCAGTTTCACCATTCAAGATACGCAGTATTTT.

The rearrangement joins TRBV7-9 to TRBJ2-7, with D perhaps matching TRBD1 or TRBD2 (6 bases each). The CDR3 contains 12 residues. Germline CDR1 reads SEHNR; CDR2 reads FQNEAQ (reference sequence). Trimming left V 8 bases short and J 6 bases short, with 14 bases between. CDR3 protein: CASGRGGSEQYF. In DNA form, the CDR3 reads TGTGCCAGCGGCCGAGGGGGGAGCGAGCAGTACTTC.

The genes are TRBV18 and TRBJ1-3, with a weak D call TRBD1 (5 bases). Germline CDR1 KGHSH, CDR2 LQKENI. This CDR3 is built from 15 residues. Trimming took off 3 bases at V and 4 bases at J, with 13 bases between the two ends. The CDR3 sequence is CASSPGLGNGNTIYF. CDR3 nucleotide sequence: TGTGCCAGCTCACCGGGACTCGGTAACGGAAACACCATATATTTT.

This clone has only a few counts. CDR3 DNA: TGTGCCAGCAGCCCTCGGGACAGATCAGGTGAAAAACTGTTTTTT. Its translation is CASSPRDRSGEKLFF. The rearrangement joins TRBV7-9 to TRBJ1-4; 7 bases match TRBD1. The CDR3 contains 15 residues. In germline, CDR1 is SEHNR, CDR2 FQNEAQ (reference sequence). V dropped 5 bases and J dropped 7; count of bases not matched to a gene: 10.

The chain has TRBV5-5 and TRBJ2-7, with 8 bases identical to TRBD2. Germline V gene lookup returns CDR1 SGHKS and CDR2 YYEKEE (reference sequence). With 7 bases clipped from V and 3 bases from J, the junction kept 15 bases outside the gene matches. The CDR3 loop spans 16 amino acids. The CDR3 here is CASFKDATSVIYEQYF. The CDR3 bases are TGTGCCAGCTTTAAGGACGCGACTAGCGTTATCTACGAGCAGTACTTC.

This chain links TRBV4-2 with TRBJ1-2; no clear D gene. Trimming left V 0 bases short and J 4 bases short, with 12 bases between. Germline V gene lookup returns CDR1 LGHNA and CDR2 YNFKEQ. The CDR3 totals 15 residues. CDR3 DNA sequence: TGTGCCAGCAGCCAAGATCAAGCGGGATCCTATGGCTACACCTTC. Translating gives CASSQDQAGSYGYTF.

This rearrangement joins TRBV7-8 to TRBJ2-5; D remains unclear. Trimming shortened V by 5 bases and J by 6 bases, and 13 bases separated the two germline ends. The CDR3 covers 13 residues. Per the germline V gene, CDR1 is SGHVS and CDR2 is FQNEAQ. CDR3 bases: TGTGCCAGCAGCCTCTACACCGAAAAGACCCAGTACTTC. It translates to CASSLYTEKTQYF.

The chain uses TRBV11-3 and TRBJ2-1; weak D call: TRBD1 (5 bases). This CDR3 spans 16 amino acids. The V gene's germline CDR1 is SGHNT and CDR2 YENEEA. V lost 1 base to trimming and J lost 6 bases, with 16 bases between them. The CDR3 region is CASSLVGRGSGNEQFF. The CDR3 nucleotides read TGTGCCAGCAGCTTAGTTGGTAGGGGAAGTGGCAATGAGCAGTTCTTC.

CDR3 amino acids: CASRGQGPSYEQYF. In DNA form, the CDR3 reads TGTGCCAGCAGGGGACAGGGACCCTCCTACGAGCAGTACTTC. The V gene is TRBV11-1, the J gene TRBJ2-7; 9 bases are a match to TRBD1. Germline V gene sequence: CDR1 SGHAT, CDR2 FQDESV (reference sequence). V lost 6 bases and J lost 0; bases outside the gene matches: 3. The CDR3 runs to 14 residues. The full variable domain, completed using reference TRBV11-1 and TRBJ2-7, is EAEVAQSPRYKITEKSQAVAFWCDPISGHATLYWYRQILGQGPELLVQFQDESVVDDSQLPKDRFSAERLKGVDSTLKIQPAELGDSAMYLCASRGQGPSYEQYFGPGTRLTVT.

The J gene is TRBJ2-5, the V gene TRBV25-1; possibly TRBD1 for D (6 bases). Germline CDR1 MGHDK, CDR2 SYGVNS. The CDR3 is 18 residues long. V was shortened by 3 bases and J by 1 base, with 21 bases between the two germline ends. For the CDR3, the DNA is TGTGCCAGCAGTGACGAACAGGGTGATAGTGGAAGCCAAGAGACCCAGTACTTC. This encodes CASSDEQGDSGSQETQYF.

The J gene is TRBJ1-5, the V gene TRBV10-3; 7 bases match TRBD1. V lost 3 bases and J lost 5; bases outside the gene matches: 1. The CDR3 runs 13 residues. Germline CDR1 and CDR2: ENHRY and SYGVKD. The CDR3 DNA reads as TGTGCCATCAGTGAAGGGGGCGATCAGCCCCAGCATTTT. Translated, it gives CAISEGGDQPQHF.

The J gene is TRBJ1-1, the V gene TRBV5-1; 9 nucleotides match TRBD1. V lost 4 bases, J lost 0 bases, and 7 bases stayed unmatched. The CDR3 has 16 amino acids. The germline V gene encodes CDR1 SGHRS and CDR2 YFSETQ. CDR3: CASSRTGVELNTEAFF. As DNA, the CDR3 is TGCGCCAGCAGCAGGACAGGGGTAGAATTGAACACTGAAGCTTTCTTT.

The CDR3 sequence is CASSRSGPSTDTQYF. CDR3 nucleotides: TGTGCCAGTAGCCGTAGCGGGCCCAGCACAGATACGCAGTATTTT. This chain uses TRBV19 with TRBJ2-3, with 7 bases that match TRBD2. V trimming: 6 bases; J trimming: 0 bases; junction bases outside the gene matches: 6. There are 15 residues in the CDR3. Germline assignment: CDR1 LNHDA and CDR2 SQIVND (reference sequence).

By share, this clone counts as large. This sequence joins TRBV28 and TRBJ2-7; 10 nucleotides match TRBD2. The germline V gene has CDR1 MDHEN and CDR2 SYDVKM. V trimming: 10 bases; J trimming: 3 bases; junction bases outside the gene matches: 6. This CDR3 is 13 amino acids long. CDR3 bases: TGTGCCATAGATAGCGGGAGGATCTACGAGCAGTACTTC. Translated, it gives CAIDSGRIYEQYF.

This clone was seen only a few times. V gene TRBV2 combines with J gene TRBJ1-2, with D unclear. With 5 bases removed from V and 0 bases from J, the gap between germline ends came to 7 bases. CDR1 SNHLY and CDR2 FYNNEI come from the germline V gene. This CDR3 region has 13 residues. The CDR3 loop reads CASSKSSNYGYTF. For the CDR3, the DNA is TGTGCCAGCAGTAAGAGCTCTAACTATGGCTACACCTTC.

The chain has TRBV7-2 and TRBJ2-7; D unclear. Germline loops: CDR1 SGHTA, CDR2 FQGNSA. This CDR3 comprises 11 residues. V was cut by 2 bases and J by 4 bases, with 3 bases left in between. CDR3 region: CASSLSYEQYF. The CDR3 DNA is TGTGCCAGCAGCTTATCTTACGAGCAGTACTTC.

This sequence joins TRBV30 and TRBJ1-1, with 8 bases that match TRBD1. V was clipped by 4 bases and J by 4 bases; unmatched bases: 8. This CDR3 has 14 amino acids. Germline-derived CDR1 and CDR2 are GTSNPN and SVGIG (reference sequence). CDR3 sequence (DNA): TGTGCCTGGATTGGGGACAGGAGATTCACTGAAGCTTTCTTT. Translation gives CAWIGDRRFTEAFF.

The chain has TRBV28 and TRBJ2-7; 7 bases line up with TRBD1. Germline loops: CDR1 MDHEN, CDR2 SYDVKM. The CDR3 sequence is 13 residues long. V dropped 10 bases and J dropped 3; count of bases not matched to a gene: 9. This CDR3 reads CATRPGQSYEQYF. As DNA, the CDR3 is TGTGCCACCAGACCGGGACAGAGCTACGAGCAGTACTTC.

The chain couples TRBV29-1 to TRBJ1-2; 8 nucleotides align to TRBD1. Germline V CDR1 and CDR2: SQVTM, ANQGSEA. CDR3 length: 18 amino acids. With V trimmed by 4 bases and J by 0 bases, 16 bases remained unmatched. The CDR3 DNA sequence: TGCAGCGTTGTGGGTGATCCGGGACAGGAAAACTCTAACTATGGCTACACCTTC. Translated, it gives CSVVGDPGQENSNYGYTF.

This rearrangement joins TRBV5-1 to TRBJ1-1, with TRBD1 matching 8 bases. The CDR3 length is 15 residues. From germline, CDR1 is SGHRS and CDR2 YFSETQ. V was pared by 4 bases and J by 1 base, with 6 bases of the junction left unmatched. CDR3 sequence: CASSPRGRTNTEAFF. CDR3 in DNA: TGCGCCAGCAGCCCCAGGGGGCGCACGAACACTGAAGCTTTCTTT. Combining the CDR3 with reference TRBV5-1 and TRBJ1-1 gives the whole variable domain KAGVTQTPRYLIKTRGQQVTLSCSPISGHRSVSWYQQTPGQGLQFLFEYFSETQRNKGNFPGRFSGRQFSNSRSEMNVSTLELGDSALYLCASSPRGRTNTEAFFGQGTRLTVV.

V and J are TRBV7-2 and TRBJ2-1; perhaps TRBD2 as D (6 bases). With 4 bases removed from V and 4 bases from J, the gap between germline ends came to 11 bases. The germline gives CDR1 SGHTA, CDR2 FQGNSA. The CDR3 has 14 residues. In DNA, the CDR3 is TGTGCCAGCAGCTCGGGAGTCCGATACAATGAGCAGTTCTTC. It codes for CASSSGVRYNEQFF.

J is TRBJ2-3 and V is TRBV5-1; 7 bases fit TRBD2. Looked up from germline, CDR1 is SGHRS and CDR2 is YFSETQ. CDR3 length equals 16 residues. V dropped 0 bases and J dropped 0; count of bases not matched to a gene: 4. CDR3 in amino acids: CASSLATAGSTDTQYF. In nucleotides, the CDR3 is TGCGCCAGCAGCTTGGCCACAGCGGGGAGCACAGATACGCAGTATTTT.